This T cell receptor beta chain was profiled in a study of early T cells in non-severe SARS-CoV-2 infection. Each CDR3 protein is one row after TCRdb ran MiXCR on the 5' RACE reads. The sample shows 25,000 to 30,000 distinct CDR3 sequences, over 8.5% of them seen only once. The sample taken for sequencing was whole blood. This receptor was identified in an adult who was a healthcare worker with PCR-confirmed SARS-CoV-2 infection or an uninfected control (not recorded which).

CDR3 loop: CSATVSNTEAFF. The CDR3 DNA follows: TGCAGCGCGACAGTCTCGAACACTGAAGCTTTCTTT. The chain carries TRBV29-1 and TRBJ1-1, with a weak D call TRBD1 (5 bases). CDR1 SQVTM and CDR2 ANQGSEA come from the germline V gene. V lost 7 bases, J lost 1 base, and 10 bases lay in between. The CDR3 sequence is 12 residues long.